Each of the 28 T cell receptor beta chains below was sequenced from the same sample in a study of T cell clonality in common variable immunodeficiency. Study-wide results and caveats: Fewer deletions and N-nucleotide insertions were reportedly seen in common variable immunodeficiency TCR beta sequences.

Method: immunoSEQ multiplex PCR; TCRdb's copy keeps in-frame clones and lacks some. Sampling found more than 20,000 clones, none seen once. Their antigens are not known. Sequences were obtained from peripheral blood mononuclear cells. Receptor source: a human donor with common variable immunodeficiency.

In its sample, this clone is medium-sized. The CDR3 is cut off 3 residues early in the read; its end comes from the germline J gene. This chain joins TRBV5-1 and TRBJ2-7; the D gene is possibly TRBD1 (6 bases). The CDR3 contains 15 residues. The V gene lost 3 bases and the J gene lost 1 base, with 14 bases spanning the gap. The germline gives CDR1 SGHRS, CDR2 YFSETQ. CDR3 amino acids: CASSSSSGASYEQYF. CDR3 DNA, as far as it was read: TGCGCCAGCAGCTCATCGTCAGGGGCATCCTACGAG.

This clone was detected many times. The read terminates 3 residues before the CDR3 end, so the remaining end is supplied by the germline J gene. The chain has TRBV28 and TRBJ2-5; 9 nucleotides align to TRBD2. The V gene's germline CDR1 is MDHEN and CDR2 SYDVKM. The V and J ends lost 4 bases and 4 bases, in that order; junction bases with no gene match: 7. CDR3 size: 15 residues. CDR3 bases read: TGTGCCAGCAGTTCCAGCGGGAGGTTCAGAGAGACC. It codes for CASSSSGRFRET. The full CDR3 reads CASSSSGRFRETQYF.

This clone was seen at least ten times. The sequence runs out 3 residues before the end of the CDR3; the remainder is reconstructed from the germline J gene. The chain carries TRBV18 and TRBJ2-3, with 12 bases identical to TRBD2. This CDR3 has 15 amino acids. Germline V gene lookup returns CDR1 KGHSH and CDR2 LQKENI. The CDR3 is CASSPRTSGMRTQYF. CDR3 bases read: TGTGCCAGCTCACCTCGGACTAGCGGGATGAGGACG. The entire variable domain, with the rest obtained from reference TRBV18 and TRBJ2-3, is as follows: NAGVMQNPRHLVRRRGQEARLRCSPMKGHSHVYWYRQLPEEGLKFMVYLQKENIIDESGMPKERFSAEFPKEGPSILRIQQVVRGDSAAYFCASSPRTSGMRTQYFGPGTRLTVL.

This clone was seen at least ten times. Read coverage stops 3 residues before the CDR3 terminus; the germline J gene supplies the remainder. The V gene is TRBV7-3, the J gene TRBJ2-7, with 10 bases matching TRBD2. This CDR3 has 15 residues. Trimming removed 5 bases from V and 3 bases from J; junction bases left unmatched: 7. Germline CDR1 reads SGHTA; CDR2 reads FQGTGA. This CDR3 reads CASSPSGRANYEQYF. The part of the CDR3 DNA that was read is TGTGCCAGCAGCCCAAGCGGGAGGGCCAACTACGAG.

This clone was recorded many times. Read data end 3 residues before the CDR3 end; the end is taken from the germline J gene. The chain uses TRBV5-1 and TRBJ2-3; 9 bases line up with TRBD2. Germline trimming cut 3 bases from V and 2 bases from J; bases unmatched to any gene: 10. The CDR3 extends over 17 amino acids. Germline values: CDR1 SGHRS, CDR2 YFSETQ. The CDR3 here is CASSSGLAGTPTDTQYF. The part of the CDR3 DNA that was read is TGCGCCAGCAGCTCCGGCCTAGCGGGGACCCCCACAGATACG.

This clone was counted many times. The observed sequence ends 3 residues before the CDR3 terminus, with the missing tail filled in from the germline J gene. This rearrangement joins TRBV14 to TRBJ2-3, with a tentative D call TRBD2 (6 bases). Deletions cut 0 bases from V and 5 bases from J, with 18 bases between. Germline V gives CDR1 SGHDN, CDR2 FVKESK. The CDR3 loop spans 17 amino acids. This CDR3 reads CASSQEVRGWGGDTQYF. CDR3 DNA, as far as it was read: TGTGCCAGCAGCCAAGAAGTAAGGGGCTGGGGAGGAGATACG.

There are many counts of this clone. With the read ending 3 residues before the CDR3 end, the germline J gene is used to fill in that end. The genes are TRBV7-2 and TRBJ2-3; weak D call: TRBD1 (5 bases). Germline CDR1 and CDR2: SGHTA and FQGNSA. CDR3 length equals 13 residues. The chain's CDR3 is CASSLLQGDTQYF. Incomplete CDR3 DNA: TGTGCCAGCAGCTTACTTCAGGGCGACACG.

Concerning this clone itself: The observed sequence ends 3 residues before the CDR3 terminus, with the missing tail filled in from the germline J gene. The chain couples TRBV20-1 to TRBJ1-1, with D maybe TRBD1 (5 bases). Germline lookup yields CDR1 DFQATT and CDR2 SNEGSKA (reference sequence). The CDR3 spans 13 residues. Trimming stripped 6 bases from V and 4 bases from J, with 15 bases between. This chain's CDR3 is CSAIHSGVTEAFF. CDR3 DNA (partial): TGCAGTGCGATCCACTCGGGGGTCACTGAA.

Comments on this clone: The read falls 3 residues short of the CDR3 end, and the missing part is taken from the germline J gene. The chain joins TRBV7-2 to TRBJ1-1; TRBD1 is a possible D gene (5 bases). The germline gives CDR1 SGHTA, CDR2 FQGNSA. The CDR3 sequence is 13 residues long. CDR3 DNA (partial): TGTGCCAGCAGCGCGACAGCGCTACAGGTA. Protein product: CASSATALQV. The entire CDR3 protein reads CASSATALQVAFF.

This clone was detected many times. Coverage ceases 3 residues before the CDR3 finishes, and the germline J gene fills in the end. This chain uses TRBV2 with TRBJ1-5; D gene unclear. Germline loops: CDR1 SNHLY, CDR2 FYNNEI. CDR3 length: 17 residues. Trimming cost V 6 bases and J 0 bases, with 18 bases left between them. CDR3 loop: CASRPVGRHYSNQPQHF. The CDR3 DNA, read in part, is TGTGCCAGCAGGCCGGTGGGCCGACATTATAGCAATCAGCCC. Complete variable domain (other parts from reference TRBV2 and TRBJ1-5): EPEVTQTPSHQVTQMGQEVILRCVPISNHLYFYWYRQILGQKVEFLVSFYNNEISEKSEIFDDQFSVERPDGSNFTLKIRSTKLEDSAMYFCASRPVGRHYSNQPQHFGDGTRLSIL.

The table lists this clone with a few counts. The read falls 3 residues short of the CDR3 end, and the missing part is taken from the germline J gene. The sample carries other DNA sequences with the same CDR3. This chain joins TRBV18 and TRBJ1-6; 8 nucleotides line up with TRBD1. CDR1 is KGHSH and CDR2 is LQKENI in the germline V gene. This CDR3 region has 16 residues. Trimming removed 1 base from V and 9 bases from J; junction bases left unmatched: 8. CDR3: CASSPLETGGLSPLHF. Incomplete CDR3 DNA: TGTGCCAGCTCACCACTCGAAACAGGGGGACTTTCACCC.

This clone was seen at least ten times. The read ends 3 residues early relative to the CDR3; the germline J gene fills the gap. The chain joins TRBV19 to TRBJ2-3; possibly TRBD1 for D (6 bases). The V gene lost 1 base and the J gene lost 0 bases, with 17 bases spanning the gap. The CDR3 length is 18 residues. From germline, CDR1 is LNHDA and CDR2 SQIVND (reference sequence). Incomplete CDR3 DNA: TGTGCCAGTAGTATAGCCCCCATACAGGGTTTTAGCACAGATACG. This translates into CASSIAPIQGFSTDT. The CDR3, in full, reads CASSIAPIQGFSTDTQYF.

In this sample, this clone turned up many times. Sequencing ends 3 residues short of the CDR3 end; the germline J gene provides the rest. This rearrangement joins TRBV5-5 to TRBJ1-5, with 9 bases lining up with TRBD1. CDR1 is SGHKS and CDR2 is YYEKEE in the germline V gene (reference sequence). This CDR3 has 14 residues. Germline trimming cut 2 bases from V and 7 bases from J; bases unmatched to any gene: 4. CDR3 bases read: TGTGCCAGCAGCTTAACAGGGGGCGAGCAGCCC. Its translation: CASSLTGGEQP. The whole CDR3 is CASSLTGGEQPQHF.

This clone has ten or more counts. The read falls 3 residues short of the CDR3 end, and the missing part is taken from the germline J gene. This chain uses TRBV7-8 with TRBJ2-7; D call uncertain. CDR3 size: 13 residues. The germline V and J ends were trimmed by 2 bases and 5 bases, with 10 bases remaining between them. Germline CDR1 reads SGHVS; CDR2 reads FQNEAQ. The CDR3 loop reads CASSLYPGNEQYF. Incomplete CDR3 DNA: TGTGCCAGCAGCTTATATCCAGGAAACGAG.

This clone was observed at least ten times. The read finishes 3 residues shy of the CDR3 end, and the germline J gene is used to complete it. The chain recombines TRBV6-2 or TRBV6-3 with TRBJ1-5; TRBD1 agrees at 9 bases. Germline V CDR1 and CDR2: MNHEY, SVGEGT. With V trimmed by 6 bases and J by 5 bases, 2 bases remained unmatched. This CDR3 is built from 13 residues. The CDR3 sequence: CASRGQGYQPQHF. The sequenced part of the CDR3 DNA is TGTGCCAGCAGGGGACAGGGTTATCAGCCC.

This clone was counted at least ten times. The CDR3 spells CSARVGDKIVHSPLHF. The sequenced part of the CDR3 DNA is TGCAGTGCTAGAGTTGGAGACAAGATCGTTCATTCACCC. The chain uses TRBV20-1 and TRBJ1-6; D call uncertain. Read coverage stops 3 residues before the CDR3 terminus; the germline J gene supplies the remainder. Per the germline V gene, CDR1 is DFQATT and CDR2 is SNEGSKA (reference sequence). V lost 1 base, J lost 8 bases, and 18 bases lay in between. The CDR3 extends over 16 amino acids.

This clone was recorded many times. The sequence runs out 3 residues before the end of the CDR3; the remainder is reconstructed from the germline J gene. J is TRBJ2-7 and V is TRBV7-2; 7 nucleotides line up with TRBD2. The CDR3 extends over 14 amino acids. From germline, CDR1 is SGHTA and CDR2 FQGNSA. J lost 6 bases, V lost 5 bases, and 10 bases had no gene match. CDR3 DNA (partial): TGTGCCAGCAGCCCCGCGCGGGGGACGGGCGAG. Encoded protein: CASSPARGTGE. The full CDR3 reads CASSPARGTGEQYF.

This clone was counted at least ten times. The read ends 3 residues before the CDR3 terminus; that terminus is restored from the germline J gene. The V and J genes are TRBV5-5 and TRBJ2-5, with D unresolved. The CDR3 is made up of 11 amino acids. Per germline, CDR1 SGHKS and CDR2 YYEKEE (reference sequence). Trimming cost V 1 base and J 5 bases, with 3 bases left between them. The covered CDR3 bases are TGTGCCAGCAGCTTGCGGGAGACC. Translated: CASSLRET. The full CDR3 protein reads CASSLRETQYF.

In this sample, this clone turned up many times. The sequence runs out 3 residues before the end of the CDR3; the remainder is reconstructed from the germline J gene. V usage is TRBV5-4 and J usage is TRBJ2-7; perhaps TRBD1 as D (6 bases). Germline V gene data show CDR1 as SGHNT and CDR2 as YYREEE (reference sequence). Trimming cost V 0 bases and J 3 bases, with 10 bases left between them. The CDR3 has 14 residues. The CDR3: CASSLEQGFYEQYF. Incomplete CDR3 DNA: TGTGCCAGCAGCTTGGAACAGGGATTCTACGAG. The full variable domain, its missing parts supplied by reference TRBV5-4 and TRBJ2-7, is ETGVTQSPTHLIKTRGQQVTLRCSSQSGHNTVSWYQQALGQGPQFIFQYYREEENGRGNFPPRFSGLQFPNYSSELNVNALELDDSALYLCASSLEQGFYEQYFGPGTRLTVT.

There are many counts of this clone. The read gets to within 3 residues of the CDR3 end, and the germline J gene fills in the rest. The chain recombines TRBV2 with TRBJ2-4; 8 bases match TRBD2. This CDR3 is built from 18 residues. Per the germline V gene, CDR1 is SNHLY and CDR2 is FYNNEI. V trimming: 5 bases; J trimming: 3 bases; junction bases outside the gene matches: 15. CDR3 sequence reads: CASSQTIAGTRGKNIQYF. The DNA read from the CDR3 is TGTGCCAGCAGTCAAACCATCGCCGGGACTAGAGGCAAAAACATT.

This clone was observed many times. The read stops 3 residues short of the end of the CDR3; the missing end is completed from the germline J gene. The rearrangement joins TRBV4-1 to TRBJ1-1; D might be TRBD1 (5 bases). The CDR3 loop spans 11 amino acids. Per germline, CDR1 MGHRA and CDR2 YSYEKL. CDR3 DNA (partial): TGCGCCAGCAGACGAGGGGATGAT. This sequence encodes CASRRGDD. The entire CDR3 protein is CASRRGDDAFF.

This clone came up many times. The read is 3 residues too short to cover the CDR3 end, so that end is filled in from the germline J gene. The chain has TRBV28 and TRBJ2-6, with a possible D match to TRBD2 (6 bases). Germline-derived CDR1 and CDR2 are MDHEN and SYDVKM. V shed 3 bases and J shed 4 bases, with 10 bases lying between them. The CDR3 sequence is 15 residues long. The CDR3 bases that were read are TGTGCCAGCAGTTTCGGGGGAAGAGGGGCCAACGTC. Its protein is CASSFGGRGANV. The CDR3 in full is CASSFGGRGANVLTF.

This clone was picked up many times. CDR3 bases read: TGTGCCAGCAGCTTAGCCAGGGGTCATGAG. Its protein product is CASSLARGHE. The whole CDR3 sequence reads CASSLARGHEQFF. V usage is TRBV7-2 and J usage is TRBJ2-1; D might be TRBD1 (6 bases). The CDR3 end falls 3 residues outside the read, so it is completed with the germline J gene. CDR3 length: 13 residues. The germline V gene encodes CDR1 SGHTA and CDR2 FQGNSA. Deletions cut 0 bases from V and 8 bases from J, with 8 bases between.

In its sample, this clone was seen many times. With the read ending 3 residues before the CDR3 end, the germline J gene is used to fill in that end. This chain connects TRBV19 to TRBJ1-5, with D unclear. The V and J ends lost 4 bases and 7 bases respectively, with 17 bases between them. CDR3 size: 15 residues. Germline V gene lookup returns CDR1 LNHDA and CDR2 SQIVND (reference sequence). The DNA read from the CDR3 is TGTGCCAGTAGTACCTGGCGCGGGTCGGACCAGCCC. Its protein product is CASSTWRGSDQP. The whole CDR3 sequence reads CASSTWRGSDQPQHF.

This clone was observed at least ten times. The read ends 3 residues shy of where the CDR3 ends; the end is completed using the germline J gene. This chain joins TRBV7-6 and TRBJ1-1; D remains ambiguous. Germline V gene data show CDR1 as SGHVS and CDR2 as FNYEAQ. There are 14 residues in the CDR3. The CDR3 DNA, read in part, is TGTGCCAGCAGCTTAGAGTTAGGGCGCCCAGGA. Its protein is CASSLELGRPG. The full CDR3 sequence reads CASSLELGRPGAFF.

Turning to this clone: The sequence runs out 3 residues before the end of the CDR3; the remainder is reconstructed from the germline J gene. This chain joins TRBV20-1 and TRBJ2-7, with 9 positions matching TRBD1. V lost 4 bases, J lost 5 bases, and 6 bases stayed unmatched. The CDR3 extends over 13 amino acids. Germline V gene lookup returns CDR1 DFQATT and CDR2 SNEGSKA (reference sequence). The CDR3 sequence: CSAMDDRGDEQYF. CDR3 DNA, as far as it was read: TGCAGTGCTATGGATGACAGGGGGGACGAG.

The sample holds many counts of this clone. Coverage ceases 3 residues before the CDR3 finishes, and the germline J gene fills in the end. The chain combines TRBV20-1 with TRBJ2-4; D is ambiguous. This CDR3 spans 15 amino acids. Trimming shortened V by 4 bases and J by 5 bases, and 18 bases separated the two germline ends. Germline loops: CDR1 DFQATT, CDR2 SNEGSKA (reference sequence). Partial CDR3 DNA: TGCAGTGCTACCCCTCCGAGAAGCGCCGAAAACATT. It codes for CSATPPRSAENI. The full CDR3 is CSATPPRSAENIQYF.

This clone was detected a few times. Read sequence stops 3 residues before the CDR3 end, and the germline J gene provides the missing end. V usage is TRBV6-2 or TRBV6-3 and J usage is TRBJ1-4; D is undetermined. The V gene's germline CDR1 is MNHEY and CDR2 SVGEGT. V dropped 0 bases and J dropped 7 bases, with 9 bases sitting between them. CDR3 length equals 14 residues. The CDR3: CASSYSGLGEKLFF. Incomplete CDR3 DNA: TGTGCCAGCAGTTACTCCGGGTTGGGTGAAAAA.